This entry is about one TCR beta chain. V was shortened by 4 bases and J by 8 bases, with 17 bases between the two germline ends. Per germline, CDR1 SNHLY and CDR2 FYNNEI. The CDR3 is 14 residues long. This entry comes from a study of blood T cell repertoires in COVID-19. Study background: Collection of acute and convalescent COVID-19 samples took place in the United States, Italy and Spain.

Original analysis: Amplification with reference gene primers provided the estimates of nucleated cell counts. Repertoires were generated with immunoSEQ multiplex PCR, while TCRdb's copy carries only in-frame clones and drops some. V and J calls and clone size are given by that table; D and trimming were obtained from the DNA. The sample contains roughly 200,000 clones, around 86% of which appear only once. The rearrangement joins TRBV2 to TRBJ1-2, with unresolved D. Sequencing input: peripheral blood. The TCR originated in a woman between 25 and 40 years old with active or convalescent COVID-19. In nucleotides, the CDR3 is TGTGCCAGCAGTGTCCGGGAGACGGGTTGGGGCTACACCTTC. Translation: CASSVRETGWGYTF.